The subject of this entry is one T cell receptor beta chain. The table came from immunoSEQ multiplex PCR; TCRdb's copy has only in-frame clones and leaves some out. The sample holds some 87,000 clones, approximately 96% seen once. This sample is drawn from a study of cytomegalovirus exposure and HLA in healthy donors. The length of the CDR3 is 12 residues. The germline CDR1 and CDR2 sequences are MGHRA and YSYEKL. Between the trimmed V and J ends, which lost 4 bases and 8 bases, there was a span of 9 bases. The sequenced sample consisted of PBMCs. The rearrangement links TRBV4-1 to TRBJ2-1, with D perhaps matching TRBD1 (5 bases). This receptor was taken from a woman between 18 and 29 years old in good health and CMV-seronegative. CDR3 in DNA: TGCGCCAGCAGCCCAGGGAACCATGAGCAGTTCTTC. Translation gives CASSPGNHEQFF.